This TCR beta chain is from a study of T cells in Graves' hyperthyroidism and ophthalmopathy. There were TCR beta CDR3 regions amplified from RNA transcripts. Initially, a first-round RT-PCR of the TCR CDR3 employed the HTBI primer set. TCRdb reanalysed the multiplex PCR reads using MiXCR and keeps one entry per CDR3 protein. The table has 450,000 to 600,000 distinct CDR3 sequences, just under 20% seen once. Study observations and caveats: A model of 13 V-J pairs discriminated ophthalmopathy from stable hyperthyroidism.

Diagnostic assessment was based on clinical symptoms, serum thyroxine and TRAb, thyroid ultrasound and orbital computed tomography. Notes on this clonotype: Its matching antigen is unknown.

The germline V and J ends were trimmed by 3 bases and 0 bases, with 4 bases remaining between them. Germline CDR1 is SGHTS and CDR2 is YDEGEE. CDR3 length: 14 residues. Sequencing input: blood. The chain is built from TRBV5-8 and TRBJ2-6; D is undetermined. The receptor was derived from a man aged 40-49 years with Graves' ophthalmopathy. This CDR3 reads CASSWYSGANVLTF. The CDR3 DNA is TGTGCCAGCAGCTGGTACTCTGGGGCCAACGTCCTGACTTTC.